A selection of T cell receptor beta chains follows, all from one sample in a study of T cells after yellow fever vaccination. MiXCR, run by TCRdb on the 5' RACE reads, gives a single entry per CDR3 protein. Of some 320,000 distinct CDR3 sequences in the sample, over 8.5% were seen once. This specimen was CD4+ T cells sorted from PBMCs, taken 45 days after the yellow fever booster vaccination. These receptors were collected from a young man who received the YFV17D yellow fever vaccine. The CDR3 runs from the conserved cysteine through the conserved F or W. The order of the fields is J gene, D gene, clone size, V gene, CDR3 DNA, CDR3 protein. D genes are given only for firm matches. Some rows mark clone size as missing; the rest say once, few, many or name a class of expanded clone.

TRBJ2-5 | TRBD1 | many | TRBV10-3 | TGTGCCAGCAGGGGGACAGTCGAAGAGACCCAGTACTTC | CASRGTVEETQYF
TRBJ2-7 | NA | many | TRBV6-2/TRBV6-3 | TGTGCCAGCAGTTTTACATCCTACGAGCAGTACTTC | CASSFTSYEQYF
TRBJ1-5 | NA | few | TRBV4-3 | TGCGCCAGCAGCCAAGGGGGGGGAGACTATAGCAATCAGCCCCAGCATTTT | CASSQGGGDYSNQPQHF
TRBJ1-6 | NA | many | TRBV6-5 | TGTGCCAGCAGTTATGACAGCTATTCACCCCTCCACTTT | CASSYDSYSPLHF
TRBJ2-5 | NA | NA | TRBV4-2 | TGTGCCAGCAGCCAAGAAGGGGCTAGGGTAGAGACCCAGTACTTC | CASSQEGARVETQYF
TRBJ1-1 | NA | NA | TRBV20-1 | TGCAGTGCTAGCGGGGTGATGAACACTGAAGCTTTCTTT | CSASGVMNTEAFF
TRBJ2-7 | NA | NA | TRBV3-1 | TGTGCCAGCAGCCAAGAAGGGGTCAACGAGCAGTACTTC | CASSQEGVNEQYF
TRBJ1-2 | NA | few | TRBV7-9 | TGTGCCAGCAGCATGGGAACCAGCTATGGCTACACCTTC | CASSMGTSYGYTF
TRBJ1-5 | NA | many | TRBV7-2 | TGTGCCAGCAGCTTCGCCACTAACAATCAGCCCCAGCATTTT | CASSFATNNQPQHF
TRBJ2-5 | TRBD2 | few | TRBV4-2 | TGTGCCAGCAGCCGCGGGACTAGCGGGGGGGAGACCCAGTACTTC | CASSRGTSGGETQYF
TRBJ2-2 | NA | NA | TRBV5-1 | TGCGCCAGCAGCAGTACCGGGACCTCGGGCGGGGAGCTGTTTTTT | CASSSTGTSGGELFF
TRBJ2-7 | NA | many | TRBV20-1 | TGCAGTGCGCCCAGAGGTGGTAGCGGCTCCTACGAGCAGTACTTC | CSAPRGGSGSYEQYF
TRBJ2-7 | NA | few | TRBV18 | TGTGCCAGCTCACCACTCATTTTGGCAGGCACTTACTACGAGCAGTACTTC | CASSPLILAGTYYEQYF
TRBJ1-2 | TRBD1 | NA | TRBV6-9 | TGTGCCAGGTCTCAGGGGGCAGAGGACTATGGCTACACCTTC | CARSQGAEDYGYTF
TRBJ2-5 | NA | few | TRBV30 | TGTGCCTGGAGTCAAGGGGCGCGGCCGGTGACCCAGTACTTC | CAWSQGARPVTQYF
TRBJ1-5 | NA | NA | TRBV7-2 | TGTGCCAGCAGCTTAGTTGGCCTTCCCAATCAGCCCCAGCATTTT | CASSLVGLPNQPQHF
TRBJ1-1 | NA | NA | TRBV5-1 | TGCGCCAGCAGCTTGGTTGCGGGGGGCAGGACTGAAGCTTTCTTT | CASSLVAGGRTEAFF
TRBJ1-2 | NA | few | TRBV2 | TGTGCCAGCAAACGGGCCGGCAACTATGGCTACACCTTC | CASKRAGNYGYTF
TRBJ1-1 | TRBD1 | NA | TRBV10-2 | TGCGCCACTTCGGGACAGTTAAACACTGAAGCTTTCTTT | CATSGQLNTEAFF
TRBJ2-3 | TRBD1 | NA | TRBV7-3 | TGTGCCAGCAGCTTATATCCAGGGGGCGGTACAGATACGCAGTATTTT | CASSLYPGGGTDTQYF
TRBJ1-2 | NA | NA | TRBV6-2/TRBV6-3 | TGTGCCAGCAGCCCCGTTGGTCTTCTTGGCACCTTC | CASSPVGLLGTF
TRBJ2-2 | NA | few | TRBV12-3/TRBV12-4 | TGTGCCAGCAGTTATGTGGAGACCGGGGAGCTGTTTTTT | CASSYVETGELFF
TRBJ2-7 | TRBD1 | few | TRBV19 | TGTGCCAGTAAGGACAGGGGGGACGAGCAGTACTTC | CASKDRGDEQYF
TRBJ1-4 | TRBD1 | few | TRBV5-1 | TGCGCCAGCAGCTTGGATGTGTCAGGGGGTGAAAAACTGTTTTTT | CASSLDVSGGEKLFF